This TCR beta chain was captured by sequencing in a study of cytomegalovirus exposure and HLA in healthy donors. The wider study: Falling in the Caucasian-associated ancestry cluster were about four fifths of under 500 genotyped donors.

The PCR ran on 60 Vbeta and 13 Jbeta primers. TCRdb's copy holds only in-frame clones and misses some; the assay was immunoSEQ multiplex PCR. The sample shows roughly 120,000 clones, 55% to 65% of them seen only once. Study-wide findings and caveats: The dataset shows that most TCR sequences were rare, while some public TCRs occurred in many donors. A prior analysis recorded that most TCR beta V segments were productive about 87% or about 30% of the time. Apparent HLA restriction characterized most CMV-associated TCR beta chains in a later analysis.

Trimming cost V 0 bases and J 4 bases; bases outside gene matches: 7. The germline CDR1 and CDR2 sequences are SGHRS and YFSETQ. CDR3 length: 16 residues. For this clone: As yet, its antigen is unknown.

The chain has TRBV5-1 and TRBJ2-1, with 7 positions matching TRBD1. This sequence originates from a middle-aged woman in good health and CMV-seropositive. Sequencing was performed on PBMCs. The CDR3, as DNA: TGCGCCAGCAGCTTGGGGGGACAGCTTTTTTACAATGAGCAGTTCTTC. This gives the protein CASSLGGQLFYNEQFF.